Below, 32 T cell receptor beta chains from the same sample are listed, as sequenced in a study of cytomegalovirus exposure and HLA in healthy donors. The PCR made use of 60 Vbeta and 13 Jbeta primers. This table comes from immunoSEQ multiplex PCR, and its TCRdb copy is limited to in-frame clones, with some not included. Among 150,000 to 200,000 clones, over 60% were seen once, and the ten largest hold about 1.5%. The specimen sequenced was PBMCs. All receptors derive from a woman in her twenties or thirties in good health and CMV-seronegative.

This chain links TRBV10-1 with TRBJ1-4; a weak D match, TRBD1 (6 bases). The CDR3 runs to 14 residues. Germline loops: CDR1 WNHNN, CDR2 SYGVQD (reference sequence). Trimming shortened V by 8 bases and J by 7 bases, and 17 bases separated the two germline ends. The CDR3 loop is CASLKGGASEKLFF. Written as DNA, the CDR3 is TGCGCCAGCTTAAAAGGGGGGGCGAGTGAAAAACTGTTTTTT.

The chain carries TRBV7-2 and TRBJ1-1, with 8 bases fitting TRBD1. CDR1 and CDR2 (germline): SGHTA, FQGNSA. The CDR3 is made up of 15 amino acids. The V and J ends lost 5 bases and 2 bases, in that order; junction bases with no gene match: 7. The CDR3: CASSPRQGSNTEAFF. CDR3 coding DNA: TGTGCCAGCAGCCCACGACAGGGGTCCAACACTGAAGCTTTCTTT. The variable domain in full, completed from reference TRBV7-2 and TRBJ1-1, reads GAGVSQSPSNKVTEKGKDVELRCDPISGHTALYWYRQSLGQGLEFLIYFQGNSAPDKSGLPSDRFSAERTGGSVSTLTIQRTQQEDSAVYLCASSPRQGSNTEAFFGQGTRLTVV.

The chain combines TRBV7-6 with TRBJ2-7; 9 positions match TRBD1. The V segment lost 6 bases and the J segment 1 base; nucleotides outside the gene matches: 10. Germline V CDR1 and CDR2: SGHVS, FNYEAQ. CDR3 size: 16 residues. The CDR3 region has the DNA TGTGCCAGCAGTCCTACGCCGGGACAGGGTTCCTACGAGCAGTACTTC. This translates into CASSPTPGQGSYEQYF.

This clone has a single count. The chain uses TRBV2 and TRBJ2-6, with 12 bases lining up with TRBD1. Germline CDR1 reads SNHLY; CDR2 reads FYNNEI. The length of the CDR3 is 18 residues. Germline trimming cut 8 bases from V and 0 bases from J; bases unmatched to any gene: 8. CDR3 loop: CASGHPGQGASGANVLTF. CDR3 bases: TGTGCCAGCGGACATCCGGGACAGGGGGCCTCTGGGGCCAACGTCCTGACTTTC.

The chain has TRBV9 and TRBJ1-4; D might be TRBD1 (6 bases). Germline V gives CDR1 SGDLS, CDR2 YYNGEE. The germline V and J ends were trimmed by 0 bases and 3 bases, with 12 bases remaining between them. The CDR3 extends over 16 amino acids. The CDR3 is CASSVAAGGPNEKLFF. Written as DNA, the CDR3 is TGTGCCAGCAGCGTAGCAGCGGGGGGCCCTAATGAAAAACTGTTTTTT.

The CDR3 DNA sequence: TGTGCCAGCAGCGTAGTGGACTCGTCCCCCGGGACCCAGTACTTC. Its translation is CASSVVDSSPGTQYF. The chain combines TRBV9 with TRBJ2-5, with a weak D call TRBD2 (5 bases). Looked up from germline, CDR1 is SGDLS and CDR2 is YYNGEE. The CDR3 length is 15 residues. V gave up 0 bases and J gave up 7 bases, with 16 bases separating them.

V gene TRBV25-1 combines with J gene TRBJ1-1; D gene unclear. V gave up 6 bases and J gave up 3 bases, with 8 bases separating them. Germline V gives CDR1 MGHDK, CDR2 SYGVNS. The length of the CDR3 is 12 residues. The CDR3 DNA follows: TGTGCCAGCAGCGAGCGGCACACTGAAGCTTTCTTT. Protein: CASSERHTEAFF.

V gene TRBV9 combines with J gene TRBJ2-5; D ambiguous. The CDR3 spans 12 residues. Deletions cut 5 bases from V and 5 bases from J, with 10 bases between. Germline V gene data show CDR1 as SGDLS and CDR2 as YYNGEE. The CDR3 spells CASSRTGETQYF. CDR3 nucleotides: TGTGCCAGCAGTAGAACCGGGGAGACCCAGTACTTC. Combining the CDR3 with reference TRBV9 and TRBJ2-5 gives the whole variable domain DSGVTQTPKHLITATGQRVTLRCSPRSGDLSVYWYQQSLDQGLQFLIQYYNGEERAKGNILERFSAQQFPDLHSELNLSSLELGDSALYFCASSRTGETQYFGPGTRLLVL.

This clone was picked up a small number of times. The gene calls are TRBV19 and TRBJ1-5; 9 positions match TRBD1. CDR1 is LNHDA and CDR2 is SQIVND in the germline V gene (reference sequence). This CDR3 comprises 14 residues. Germline trimming cut 4 bases from V and 6 bases from J; bases unmatched to any gene: 4. CDR3 coding DNA: TGTGCCAGTAGTACCACAGGGGGCCTTCAGCCCCAGCATTTT. It specifies CASSTTGGLQPQHF.

The chain uses TRBV7-9 and TRBJ2-7, with D uncertain. CDR1 and CDR2 from the germline V gene are SEHNR and FQNEAQ (reference sequence). CDR3 length: 14 amino acids. Trimming shortened V by 1 base and J by 2 bases, and 9 bases separated the two germline ends. CDR3 protein: CASSLVALAYEQYF. In DNA form, the CDR3 reads TGTGCCAGCAGCTTAGTTGCCTTAGCCTACGAGCAGTACTTC.

This chain links TRBV6-1 with TRBJ2-3, with D possibly TRBD1 on 5 matching bases. Germline lookup yields CDR1 MNHNS and CDR2 SASEGT. Trimming cost V 4 bases and J 0 bases, with 11 bases left between them. This CDR3 comprises 15 residues. DNA of the CDR3: TGTGCCAGCAGTGCAGGGATACTTAGCACAGATACGCAGTATTTT. Translated, it gives CASSAGILSTDTQYF.

The chain is built from TRBV5-5 and TRBJ1-1; 8 positions agree with TRBD1. The CDR3 is 15 amino acids. J was trimmed by 1 base and V by 2 bases; bases with no gene match: 4. CDR1 SGHKS and CDR2 YYEKEE come from the germline V gene (reference sequence). In DNA form, the CDR3 reads TGTGCCAGCAGCTTTTCAGGGGGCGGGAACACTGAAGCTTTCTTT. Translated, it gives CASSFSGGGNTEAFF.

The gene calls are TRBV28 and TRBJ1-5; D perhaps matches TRBD1 (6 bases). This CDR3 has 16 amino acids. Deletions cut 6 bases from V and 0 bases from J, with 15 bases between. CDR1 is MDHEN, CDR2 SYDVKM, per germline. This chain's CDR3 is CASRQTTGGSNQPQHF. CDR3 DNA: TGTGCCAGCAGGCAAACGACAGGCGGTAGCAATCAGCCCCAGCATTTT.

CDR3 sequence: CAIKTDSLSEQFF. CDR3 DNA: TGTGCCATCAAGACGGACAGCTTGAGTGAGCAGTTCTTC. The chain recombines TRBV10-3 with TRBJ2-1, with D tentatively TRBD1 (6 bases). V shed 7 bases and J shed 9 bases, with 16 bases lying between them. CDR3 size: 13 residues. Looked up from germline, CDR1 is ENHRY and CDR2 is SYGVKD.

The chain is built from TRBV29-1 and TRBJ2-3; possible D gene TRBD2, 6 bases. CDR1 and CDR2 (germline): SQVTM, ANQGSEA. The CDR3 is 12 amino acids. Trimming took off 4 bases at V and 2 bases at J, with 7 bases between the two ends. The DNA of the CDR3 is TGCAGCGTTGGACTAGACACAGATACGCAGTATTTT. It yields the protein CSVGLDTDTQYF.

This chain connects TRBV9 to TRBJ2-2; TRBD2 matches 8 bases. Germline V gene lookup returns CDR1 SGDLS and CDR2 YYNGEE. The junction had 8 bases not matched to a gene; V was cut back by 4 bases and J by 3 bases. The CDR3 has 16 amino acids. CDR3 protein: CASSYSGGGYTGELFF. As DNA, the CDR3 is TGTGCCAGCAGCTATTCGGGGGGGGGATACACCGGGGAGCTGTTTTTT.

The V call is TRBV30, the J call TRBJ2-3; weak D call: TRBD2 (5 bases). CDR1 and CDR2 from the germline V gene are GTSNPN and SVGIG (reference sequence). The CDR3 has 12 amino acids. Trimming pared 4 bases from V and 4 bases from J, leaving 9 bases between. The chain's CDR3 is CAWKGSADTQYF. CDR3 sequence (DNA): TGTGCCTGGAAAGGGAGTGCAGATACGCAGTATTTT.

This clone came up once. J is TRBJ1-5 and V is TRBV7-2; 7 bases are a match to TRBD1. Looked up from germline, CDR1 is SGHTA and CDR2 is FQGNSA. The CDR3 extends over 15 amino acids. The J segment lost 3 bases and the V segment lost 5 bases, leaving 7 bases of the junction unmatched. The DNA of the CDR3 is TGTGCCAGCAGCATCCGACAGGGAGTCAATCAGCCCCAGCATTTT. Protein product: CASSIRQGVNQPQHF.

This clone was counted only a few times. The V gene is TRBV27, the J gene TRBJ2-7; 12 bases match TRBD1. CDR3 length: 14 residues. V lost 4 bases to trimming and J lost 6 bases; unmatched junction nucleotides: 4. Germline V gene data show CDR1 as MNHEY and CDR2 as SMNVEV (reference sequence). The CDR3 loop reads CASSSPGQGAEQYF. The CDR3 DNA sequence: TGTGCCAGCAGTTCACCGGGACAGGGGGCCGAGCAGTACTTC.

CDR3 bases: TGTGCCTTCGAGACTCCGGGACATACGAACACTGAAGCTTTCTTT. This codes for CAFETPGHTNTEAFF. This chain joins TRBV7-9 and TRBJ1-1; perhaps TRBD1 as D (6 bases). Germline values: CDR1 SEHNR, CDR2 FQNEAQ (reference sequence). The CDR3 extends over 15 amino acids. Trimming removed 11 bases at V and 1 base at J, with 20 bases between.

The chain combines TRBV9 with TRBJ1-1; 7 nucleotides line up with TRBD1. CDR3 length equals 15 residues. Germline CDR1 and CDR2: SGDLS and YYNGEE. With 2 bases clipped from V and 3 bases from J, the junction kept 7 bases outside the gene matches. Written as DNA, the CDR3 is TGTGCCAGCAGCGTCCGACAGGGACCCGACACTGAAGCTTTCTTT. Residues: CASSVRQGPDTEAFF.

This clone was counted a single time. J is TRBJ2-5 and V is TRBV27; 11 bases are shared with TRBD2. This CDR3 comprises 17 residues. J was trimmed by 2 bases and V by 4 bases; bases with no gene match: 9. Germline V gene lookup returns CDR1 MNHEY and CDR2 SMNVEV (reference sequence). Written as DNA, the CDR3 is TGTGCCAGCAGTTCCCCTTCCGGGACTAGCGGACAAGAGACCCAGTACTTC. This translates into CASSSPSGTSGQETQYF.

The chain carries TRBV19 and TRBJ1-5; 8 bases fit TRBD1. The CDR3 runs 18 residues. Germline V gene lookup returns CDR1 LNHDA and CDR2 SQIVND (reference sequence). V shed 5 bases, J shed 2 bases, and the junction held 14 bases outside the gene matches. The CDR3 DNA follows: TGTGCCAGTAGTCAACGGGGGACAGGTCCCAATGGCAATCAGCCCCAGCATTTT. Protein product: CASSQRGTGPNGNQPQHF.

This clone was seen just once. This chain joins TRBV9 and TRBJ2-7; the D gene is possibly TRBD2 (6 bases). The CDR3 consists of 15 residues. Germline CDR1 and CDR2: SGDLS and YYNGEE. Trimming stripped 4 bases from V and 6 bases from J, with 20 bases between. The CDR3 is CASSSQDGGSGEQYF. The CDR3 DNA follows: TGTGCCAGCAGCTCACAGGATGGGGGGTCGGGCGAGCAGTACTTC.

The J gene is TRBJ2-5, the V gene TRBV28; TRBD2 matches 10 bases. CDR1 and CDR2 (germline): MDHEN, SYDVKM. The junction had 11 bases not matched to a gene; V was cut back by 1 base and J by 0 bases. The CDR3 has 19 residues. For the CDR3, the DNA is TGTGCCAGCAGTTTATCCCCCCGAAGGACTAGCGGATACCAAGAGACCCAGTACTTC. It codes for CASSLSPRRTSGYQETQYF.

The rearrangement joins TRBV27 to TRBJ2-7; 8 nucleotides agree with TRBD2. V lost 10 bases to trimming and J lost 2 bases; unmatched junction nucleotides: 7. Germline lookup yields CDR1 MNHEY and CDR2 SMNVEV (reference sequence). This CDR3 comprises 13 residues. In DNA, the CDR3 is TGTGCCACCGTCGATAGCGGGACCTACGAGCAGTACTTC. Its protein product is CATVDSGTYEQYF.

This clone was seen once. This chain joins TRBV11-3 and TRBJ2-1; the match to TRBD2 covers 12 bases. Germline lookup yields CDR1 SGHNT and CDR2 YENEEA. V lost 1 base and J lost 7; bases outside the gene matches: 2. CDR3 length equals 15 residues. CDR3 sequence: CASSLGGLAGNEQFF. CDR3 DNA sequence: TGTGCCAGCAGCTTAGGCGGACTAGCGGGGAATGAGCAGTTCTTC.

This chain joins TRBV5-1 and TRBJ1-1; D unresolved. V was pared by 2 bases and J by 4 bases, with 12 bases between. The CDR3 is 14 amino acids. Germline CDR1 is SGHRS and CDR2 is YFSETQ. The CDR3 reads CASSLSGLSTEAFF. In nucleotides, the CDR3 is TGCGCCAGCAGCTTATCAGGCTTGAGCACTGAAGCTTTCTTT.

The chain employs TRBV4-1 and TRBJ2-7, with a weak D call TRBD2 (6 bases). The CDR3 is 15 residues long. Germline CDR1 is MGHRA and CDR2 is YSYEKL. V gave up 2 bases and J gave up 4 bases, with 15 bases separating them. CDR3 sequence reads: CASSQTGTGVYEQYF. The CDR3 coding sequence is TGCGCCAGCAGCCAAACGGGCACGGGGGTATACGAGCAGTACTTC.

J is TRBJ2-1 and V is TRBV6-5, with D unresolved. This CDR3 spans 13 amino acids. V was shortened by 6 bases and J by 3 bases, with 9 bases between the two germline ends. Germline values: CDR1 MNHEY, CDR2 SVGAGI. CDR3 DNA sequence: TGTGCCAGCAGGCCCTCGGGCTACAATGAGCAGTTCTTC. This translates into CASRPSGYNEQFF.

This chain uses TRBV5-1 with TRBJ1-1; TRBD1 matches 7 bases. V lost 3 bases, J lost 0 bases, and 5 bases stayed unmatched. The germline V gene encodes CDR1 SGHRS and CDR2 YFSETQ. The CDR3 has 15 residues. The CDR3 sequence: CASSSGTVMNTEAFF. The DNA of the CDR3 is TGCGCCAGCAGCTCCGGGACAGTCATGAACACTGAAGCTTTCTTT.

V gene TRBV12-5 combines with J gene TRBJ2-2, with 8 bases identical to TRBD1. CDR3 size: 15 residues. V lost 5 bases and J lost 4; bases outside the gene matches: 6. Per the germline V gene, CDR1 is LGHNT and CDR2 is FRNRAP. The CDR3 DNA reads as TGTGCTAGTGGTCTCGACAGGGGACGCACCGGGGAGCTGTTTTTT. It yields the protein CASGLDRGRTGELFF.